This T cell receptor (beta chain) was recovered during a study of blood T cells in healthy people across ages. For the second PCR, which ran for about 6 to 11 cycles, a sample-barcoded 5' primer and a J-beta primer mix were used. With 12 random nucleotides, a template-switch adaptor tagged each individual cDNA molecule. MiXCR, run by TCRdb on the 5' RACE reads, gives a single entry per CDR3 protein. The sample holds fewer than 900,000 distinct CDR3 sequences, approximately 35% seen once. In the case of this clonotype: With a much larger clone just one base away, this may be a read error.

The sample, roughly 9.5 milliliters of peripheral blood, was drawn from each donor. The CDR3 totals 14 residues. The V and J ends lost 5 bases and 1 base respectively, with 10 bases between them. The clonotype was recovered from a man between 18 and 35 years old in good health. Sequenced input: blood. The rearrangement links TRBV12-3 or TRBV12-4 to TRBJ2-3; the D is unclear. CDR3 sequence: CASSPPTRTDTQYF. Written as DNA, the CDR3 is TGTGCCAGCAGTCCCCCGACGCGCACAGATACGCAGTATTTT.